This TCR beta chain is drawn from a study of control samples from healthy donors and cancer patients. This table comes from immunoSEQ multiplex PCR, and its TCRdb copy is limited to in-frame clones, with some not included. The repertoire holds roughly 100,000 clones, 91% seen once, with roughly 0.9% in the top ten. The CDR3 has 15 residues. V was shortened by 1 base and J by 1 base, with 10 bases between the two germline ends. Germline CDR1 is SEHNR and CDR2 is FQNEAQ (reference sequence). Sequencing was carried out using blood. The receptor's source is a woman aged 25 to 45 in good health. The V call is TRBV7-9, the J call TRBJ2-5; D gene unclear. As DNA, the CDR3 is TGTGCCAGCAGCTTAGATGCACAGTCCCAAGAGACCCAGTACTTC. Translation: CASSLDAQSQETQYF.